The next 5 T cell receptor beta chains were all read from a single sample in a study of human T cells and chemical hapten exposure (dated by TCRdb to the early 2020s). Library preparation was by RACE. The instrument given in TCRdb is NextSeq 500. TCRdb itself trimmed the public reads at Q25 with fastp, ran MiXCR and retained productive beta chains. Merged by CDR3 protein, the rows form single entries marked with the most common genes and DNA. For this sample there are just over 350,000 distinct CDR3 sequences; roughly 6% appear just once. Around 6% of the sample is taken by the ten largest. Read against the paper, the sample's time point label means: patch test 2, 6 weeks after DPC sensitization. The label giving this sample's treatment or condition can be read as: therapeutic diphenylcyclopropenone sensitization with weekly scalp DPC. The specimen comprised whole blood, sampled in connection with sensitization to the hapten diphenylcyclopropenone (DPC). The receptors here all came from a young woman with alopecia areata. Some clones in this sample may be carry-over from other donors' samples.

The V gene is TRBV7-9, the J gene TRBJ1-1; D is ambiguous. Germline-derived CDR1 and CDR2 are SEHNR and FQNEAQ (reference sequence). The CDR3 extends over 15 amino acids. V shed 5 bases and J shed 0 bases, with 13 bases lying between them. CDR3 in DNA: TGTGCCAGCAGCCCCCCCTCTCCGGTGAACACTGAAGCTTTCTTT. Its translation is CASSPPSPVNTEAFF.

The chain couples TRBV12-3 or TRBV12-4 to TRBJ1-2, with TRBD1 matching 9 bases. V dropped 1 base and J dropped 4; count of bases not matched to a gene: 10. CDR3 length: 17 residues. CDR3 region: CASSLGRDRDPGYGYTF. The CDR3 DNA is TGTGCCAGCAGTTTAGGCCGGGACAGGGATCCTGGCTATGGCTACACCTTC.

This clonotype was counted only a few times. V and J are TRBV4-3 and TRBJ2-2; D uncertain. This CDR3 has 15 residues. Germline V CDR1 and CDR2: LGHNA, YSLEER. V was clipped by 0 bases and J by 2 bases, with 7 bases between them. CDR3 sequence: CASSQDLLNTGELFF. The CDR3 nucleotides are TGCGCCAGCAGCCAAGATTTACTTAACACCGGGGAGCTGTTTTTT.

This clonotype was counted many times. V gene TRBV7-6 combines with J gene TRBJ2-7; 12 nucleotides match TRBD2. The junction had 11 bases not matched to a gene; V was cut back by 5 bases and J by 3 bases. The CDR3 is 17 residues long. Germline CDR1 and CDR2: SGHVS and FNYEAQ. The chain's CDR3 is CASSTATTSGGHYEQYF. Written as DNA, the CDR3 is TGTGCCAGCAGCACGGCAACGACTAGCGGGGGACACTACGAGCAGTACTTC.

The CDR3 DNA follows: TGTGCCAGCAGCTTGGCGGACAGGCTCGGGCAGCCCCAGCATTTT. Its protein is CASSLADRLGQPQHF. The chain joins TRBV5-6 to TRBJ1-5, with 7 bases aligning to TRBD1. V was pared by 0 bases and J by 7 bases, with 7 bases of the junction left unmatched. The length of the CDR3 is 15 residues. In germline, CDR1 is SGHDT, CDR2 YYEEEE.